This T cell receptor beta chain derives from a study of regulatory T cells in long-lasting Graves disease. Germline-derived CDR1 and CDR2 are MNHEY and SMNVEV (reference sequence). The CDR3 has 13 residues. The V end was cut by 8 bases, the J end by 2 bases, with 13 bases between. Time point specified: newly diagnosed GD, antithyroid drugs for less than 3 months. Isolated PBMC RNA provided the starting material for the TCR library. CDR3 regions were amplified by Arm-PCR using iRepertoire HTBI primers to build TCR beta libraries. TCRdb called the multiplex PCR reads again in MiXCR, with one record for every CDR3 protein. The sample has fewer than 550,000 distinct CDR3 sequences; roughly 15% are singletons. These sequences were also reported in another study, on T cells in Graves' hyperthyroidism and ophthalmopathy.

The material sequenced was peripheral blood mononuclear cells (PBMCs), taken at new diagnosis, from a patient treated with antithyroid drugs. The chain carries TRBV27 and TRBJ2-7; D is tentatively TRBD1 or TRBD2 (5 bases each). The receptor was derived from a woman between 18 and 30 years old with Graves disease. This CDR3 is CASAGTQTYEQYF. The CDR3 bases are TGTGCCAGCGCAGGGACGCAAACCTACGAGCAGTACTTC.